The clone carrying this TCR beta chain was seen a few times. The target antigen is unknown. Over 18 months, lack of ophthalmopathy progression marked Graves' hyperthyroidism as stable. The PBMCs were sourced from fresh peripheral blood (around 10 ml). The data were obtained in a study of T cells in Graves' hyperthyroidism and ophthalmopathy. Study-level findings and limits: Blood also carried most thyroid clonotypes expanded above 0.001.

It was RNA transcripts that yielded the amplified TCR beta CDR3 regions. An initial round of RT-PCR targeting the TCR CDR3 relied on the HTBI primer set. TCRdb re-derived calls from the multiplex PCR reads in MiXCR, one entry per CDR3 protein. The sample has around 580,000 distinct CDR3 sequences; approximately 15% are singletons. The length of the CDR3 is 17 residues. With V trimmed by 3 bases and J by 8 bases, 16 bases remained unmatched. The rearrangement joins TRBV12-3 or TRBV12-4 to TRBJ2-4; the match to TRBD2 covers 7 bases. The TCR was taken from a woman in her late teens or twenties with Graves' hyperthyroidism. The sample consisted of blood. CDR3 residues: CASSLPSREFHRDIQYF. CDR3 DNA: TGTGCCAGCAGTTTGCCGTCGCGGGAGTTTCATAGGGACATTCAGTACTTC.